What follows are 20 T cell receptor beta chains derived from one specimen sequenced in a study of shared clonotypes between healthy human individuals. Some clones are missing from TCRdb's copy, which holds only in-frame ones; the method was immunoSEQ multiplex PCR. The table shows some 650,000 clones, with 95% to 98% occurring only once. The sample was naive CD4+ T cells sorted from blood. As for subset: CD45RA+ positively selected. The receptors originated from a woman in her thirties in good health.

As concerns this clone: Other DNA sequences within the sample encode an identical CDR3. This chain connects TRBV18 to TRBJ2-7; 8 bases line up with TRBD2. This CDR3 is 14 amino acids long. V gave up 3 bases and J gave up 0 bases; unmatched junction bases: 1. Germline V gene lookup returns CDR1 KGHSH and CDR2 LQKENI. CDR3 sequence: CASSPGTSSYEQYF. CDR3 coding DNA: TGTGCCAGCTCACCCGGGACTAGCTCCTACGAGCAGTACTTC.

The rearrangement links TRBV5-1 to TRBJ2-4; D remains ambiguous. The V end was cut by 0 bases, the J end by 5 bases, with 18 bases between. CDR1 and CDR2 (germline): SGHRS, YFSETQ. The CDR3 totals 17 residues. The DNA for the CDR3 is TGCGCCAGCAGCTTGGCTCCAGGTGCAGGTCTTGAAAACATTCAGTACTTC. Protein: CASSLAPGAGLENIQYF. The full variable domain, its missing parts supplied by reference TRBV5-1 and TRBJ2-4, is KAGVTQTPRYLIKTRGQQVTLSCSPISGHRSVSWYQQTPGQGLQFLFEYFSETQRNKGNFPGRFSGRQFSNSRSEMNVSTLELGDSALYLCASSLAPGAGLENIQYFGAGTRLSVL.

CDR3: CASSLDRGREQYF. CDR3 in DNA: TGTGCCAGCAGCTTAGATCGGGGTCGCGAGCAGTACTTC. The rearrangement uses TRBV7-7 and TRBJ2-7, with D possibly TRBD2 on 5 matching bases. Germline CDR1 and CDR2: SSHAT and FNYEAQ (reference sequence). The CDR3 length is 13 residues. V lost 1 base to trimming and J lost 6 bases, with 10 bases between them.

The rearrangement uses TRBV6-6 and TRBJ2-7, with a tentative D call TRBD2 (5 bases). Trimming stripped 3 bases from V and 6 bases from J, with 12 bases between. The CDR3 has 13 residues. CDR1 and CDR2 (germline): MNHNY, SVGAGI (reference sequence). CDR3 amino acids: CASSYLASSEQYF. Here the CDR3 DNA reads TGTGCCAGCAGTTATTTAGCGAGCTCCGAGCAGTACTTC.

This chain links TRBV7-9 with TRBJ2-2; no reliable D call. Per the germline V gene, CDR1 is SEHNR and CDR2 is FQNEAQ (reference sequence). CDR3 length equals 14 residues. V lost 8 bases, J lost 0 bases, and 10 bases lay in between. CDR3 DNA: TGTGCCAGCGAAAGTTCCCCGAACACCGGGGAGCTGTTTTTT. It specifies CASESSPNTGELFF.

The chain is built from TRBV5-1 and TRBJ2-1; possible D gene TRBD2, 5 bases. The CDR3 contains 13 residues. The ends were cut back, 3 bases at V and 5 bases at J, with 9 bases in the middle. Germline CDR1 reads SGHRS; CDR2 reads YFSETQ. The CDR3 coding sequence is TGCGCCAGCAGCTCAGCGGTTAACAATGAGCAGTTCTTC. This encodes CASSSAVNNEQFF. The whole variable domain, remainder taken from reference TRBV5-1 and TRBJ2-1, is KAGVTQTPRYLIKTRGQQVTLSCSPISGHRSVSWYQQTPGQGLQFLFEYFSETQRNKGNFPGRFSGRQFSNSRSEMNVSTLELGDSALYLCASSSAVNNEQFFGPGTRLTVL.

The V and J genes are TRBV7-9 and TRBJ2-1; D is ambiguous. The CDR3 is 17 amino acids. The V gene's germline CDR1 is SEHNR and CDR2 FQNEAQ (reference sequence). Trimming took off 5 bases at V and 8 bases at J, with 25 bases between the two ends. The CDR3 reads CASSTSTQVAINYEQFF. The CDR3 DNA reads TGTGCCAGCAGCACGTCGACCCAGGTTGCGATTAACTATGAGCAGTTCTTC.

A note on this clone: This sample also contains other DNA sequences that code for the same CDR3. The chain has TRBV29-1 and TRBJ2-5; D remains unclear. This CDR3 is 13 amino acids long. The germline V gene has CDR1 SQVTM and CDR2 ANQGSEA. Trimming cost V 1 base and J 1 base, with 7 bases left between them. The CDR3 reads CSVEGRLQETQYF. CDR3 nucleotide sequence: TGCAGCGTTGAAGGCCGGCTCCAAGAGACCCAGTACTTC.

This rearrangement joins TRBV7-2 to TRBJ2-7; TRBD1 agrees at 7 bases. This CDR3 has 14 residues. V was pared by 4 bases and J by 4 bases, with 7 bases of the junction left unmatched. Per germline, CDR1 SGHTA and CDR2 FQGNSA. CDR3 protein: CASSSGQLIYEQYF. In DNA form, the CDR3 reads TGTGCCAGCAGCTCGGGACAGCTAATATACGAGCAGTACTTC.

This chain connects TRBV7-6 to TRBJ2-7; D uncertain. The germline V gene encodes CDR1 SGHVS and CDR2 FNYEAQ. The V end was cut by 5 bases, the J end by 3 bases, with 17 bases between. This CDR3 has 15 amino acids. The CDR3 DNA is TGTGCCAGCAGCCCGCTTGGACGCGACATCTACGAGCAGTACTTC. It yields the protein CASSPLGRDIYEQYF.

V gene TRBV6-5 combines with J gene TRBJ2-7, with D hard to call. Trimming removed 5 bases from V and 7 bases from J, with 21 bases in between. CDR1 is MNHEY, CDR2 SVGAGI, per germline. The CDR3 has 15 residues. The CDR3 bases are TGTGCCAGCAGTCAATCGACTGGGTATAATTATGAGCAGTACTTC. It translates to CASSQSTGYNYEQYF.

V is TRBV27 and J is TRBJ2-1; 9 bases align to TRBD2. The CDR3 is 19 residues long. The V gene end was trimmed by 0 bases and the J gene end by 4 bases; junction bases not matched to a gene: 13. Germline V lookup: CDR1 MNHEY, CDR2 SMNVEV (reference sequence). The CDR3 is CASSLSSGNFAGGYNEQFF. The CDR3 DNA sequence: TGTGCCAGCAGTTTATCGAGCGGGAACTTCGCGGGAGGGTACAATGAGCAGTTCTTC.

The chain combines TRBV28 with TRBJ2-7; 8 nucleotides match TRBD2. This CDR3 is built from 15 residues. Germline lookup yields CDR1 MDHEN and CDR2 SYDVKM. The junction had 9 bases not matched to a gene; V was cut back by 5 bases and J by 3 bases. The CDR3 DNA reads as TGTGCCAGCAGTCCTCCGAACAGCGGGGGCTACGAGCAGTACTTC. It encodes CASSPPNSGGYEQYF. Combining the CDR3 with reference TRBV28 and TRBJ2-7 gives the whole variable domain DVKVTQSSRYLVKRTGEKVFLECVQDMDHENMFWYRQDPGLGLRLIYFSYDVKMKEKGDIPEGYSVSREKKERFSLILESASTNQTSMYLCASSPPNSGGYEQYFGPGTRLTVT.

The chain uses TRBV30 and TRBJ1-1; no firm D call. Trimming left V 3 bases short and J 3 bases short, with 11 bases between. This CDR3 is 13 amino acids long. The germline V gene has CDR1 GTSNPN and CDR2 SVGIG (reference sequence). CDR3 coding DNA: TGTGCCTGGAGCCTACTGCATGACACTGAAGCTTTCTTT. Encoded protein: CAWSLLHDTEAFF.

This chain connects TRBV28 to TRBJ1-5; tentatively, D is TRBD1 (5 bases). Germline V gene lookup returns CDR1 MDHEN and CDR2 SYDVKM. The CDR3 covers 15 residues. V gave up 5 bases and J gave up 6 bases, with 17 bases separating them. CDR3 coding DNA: TGTGCCAGCAGTCAATTAACAGGCCGTGGTCAGCCCCAGCATTTT. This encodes CASSQLTGRGQPQHF.

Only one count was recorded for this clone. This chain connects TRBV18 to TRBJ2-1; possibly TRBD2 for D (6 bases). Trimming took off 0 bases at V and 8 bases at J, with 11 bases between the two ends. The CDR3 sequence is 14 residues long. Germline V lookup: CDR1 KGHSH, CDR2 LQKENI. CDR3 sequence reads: CASSPPSLAYEQFF. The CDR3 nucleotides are TGTGCCAGCTCACCACCAAGTCTAGCGTATGAGCAGTTCTTC.

CDR3 sequence (DNA): TGTGCCAGCTTCTCCCTCCGGGACCCTTTAGGGAGTGAAGCTTTCTTT. It is translated as CASFSLRDPLGSEAFF. The gene calls are TRBV27 and TRBJ1-1, with D perhaps TRBD1 (5 bases). V lost 8 bases, J lost 7 bases, and 26 bases lay in between. In germline, CDR1 is MNHEY, CDR2 SMNVEV (reference sequence). The CDR3 spans 16 residues.

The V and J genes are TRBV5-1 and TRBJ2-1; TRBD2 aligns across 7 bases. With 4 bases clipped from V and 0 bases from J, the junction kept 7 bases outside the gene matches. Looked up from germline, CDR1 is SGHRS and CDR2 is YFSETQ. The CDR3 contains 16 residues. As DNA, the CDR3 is TGCGCCAGCAGCATTAGCGGGCTTAGCTCCTACAATGAGCAGTTCTTC. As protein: CASSISGLSSYNEQFF.

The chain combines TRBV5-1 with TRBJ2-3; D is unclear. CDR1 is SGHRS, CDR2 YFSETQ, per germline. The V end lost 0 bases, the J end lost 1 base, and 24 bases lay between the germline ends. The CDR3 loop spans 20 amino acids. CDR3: CASSLAKVRQSIGRTDTQYF. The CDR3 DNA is TGCGCCAGCAGCTTGGCCAAGGTGCGTCAATCGATCGGGCGCACAGATACGCAGTATTTT.

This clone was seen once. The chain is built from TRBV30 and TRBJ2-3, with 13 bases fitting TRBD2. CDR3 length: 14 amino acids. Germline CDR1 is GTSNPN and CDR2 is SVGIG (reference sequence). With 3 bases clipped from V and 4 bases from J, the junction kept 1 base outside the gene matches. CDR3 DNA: TGTGCCTGGAGACTAGCGGGAGGGTCAGATACGCAGTATTTT. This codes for CAWRLAGGSDTQYF.